A selection of T cell receptor beta chains follows, all from one sample in a study of cytomegalovirus exposure and HLA in healthy donors. Repertoires were generated with immunoSEQ multiplex PCR, while TCRdb's copy carries only in-frame clones and drops some. This sample has some 200,000 clones; 82% occur once, and the top ten carry roughly 0.73%. Input material: PBMCs. Receptors were obtained from a young woman in good health and CMV-seronegative. CDR3s include the opening cysteine and the closing phenylalanine or tryptophan.

CDR3	length	V
CASSVAGRASEAFF	14	TRBV9
CASTDPGRGYEQYF	14	TRBV6-1
CASSFRLDTGELFF	14	TRBV28
CASSPGSEAFF	11	TRBV9
CASSPDSYGYTF	12	TRBV9
CASSEWATEAFF	12	TRBV2
CASSRGGAGYGYTF	14	TRBV5-8
CASTGLAGVLEQYF	14	TRBV7-2
CASSIRKTSTDTQYF	15	TRBV19
CSVVPSGGASTDTQYF	16	TRBV29-1
CASSLTGGSGNTIYF	15	TRBV7-9
CAWRVTGGEEQYF	13	TRBV30
CASSPFILEGRLAEAFF	17	TRBV5-1
CASSQDSRVEAFYNEQFF	18	TRBV14
CASRGRVTNEKLFF	14	TRBV6-1
CASSPAGSVHEQYF	14	TRBV6-1
CASSLRTVTGNTIYF	15	TRBV7-2
CASSDVAGGSTDTQYF	16	TRBV7-6
CASSAWALLSNEQFF	15	TRBV19
CASSISGTLGNSPLHF	16	TRBV27
CASSPRGGGPYEQYF	15	TRBV13
CASSLGAGSNQETQYF	16	TRBV5-4
CASSLGRGLNQPQHF	15	TRBV7-6
CASSLRGSAGEQYF	14	TRBV27
CASSYEGQGAYEQYF	15	TRBV6-5
CASTLSTGSETQYF	14	TRBV2
CASREGLAGITYEQYF	16	TRBV12-2
CASSLRWAGLAGGSSYNEQFF	21	TRBV4-2